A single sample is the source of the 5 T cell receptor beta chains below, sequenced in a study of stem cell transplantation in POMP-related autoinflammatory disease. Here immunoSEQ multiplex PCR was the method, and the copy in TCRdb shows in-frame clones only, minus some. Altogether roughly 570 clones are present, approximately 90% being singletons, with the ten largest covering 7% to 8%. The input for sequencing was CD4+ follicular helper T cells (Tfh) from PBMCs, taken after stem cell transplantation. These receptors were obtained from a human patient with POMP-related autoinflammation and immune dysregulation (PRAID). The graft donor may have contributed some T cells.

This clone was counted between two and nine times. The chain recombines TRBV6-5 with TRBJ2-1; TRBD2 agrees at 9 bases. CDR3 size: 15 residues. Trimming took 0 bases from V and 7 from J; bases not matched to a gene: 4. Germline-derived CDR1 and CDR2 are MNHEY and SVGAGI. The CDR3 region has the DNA TGTGCCAGCAGTTACTCCGGGACTAGCACTAATGAGCAGTTCTTC. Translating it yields CASSYSGTSTNEQFF.

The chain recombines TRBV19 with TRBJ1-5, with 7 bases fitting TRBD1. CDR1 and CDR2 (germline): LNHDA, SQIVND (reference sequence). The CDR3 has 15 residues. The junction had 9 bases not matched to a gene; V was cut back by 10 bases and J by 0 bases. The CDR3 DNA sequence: TGTGCCACTCGATCCGGGACAGATAGCAATCAGCCCCAGCATTTT. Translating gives CATRSGTDSNQPQHF.

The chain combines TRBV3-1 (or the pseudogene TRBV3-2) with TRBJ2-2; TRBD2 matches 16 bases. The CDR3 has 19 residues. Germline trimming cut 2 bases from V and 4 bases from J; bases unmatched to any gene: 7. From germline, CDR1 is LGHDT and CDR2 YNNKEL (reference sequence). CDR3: CASSQRPGLAGGRTGELFF. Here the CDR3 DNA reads TGTGCCAGCAGCCAACGACCGGGACTAGCGGGAGGGCGCACCGGGGAGCTGTTTTTT.

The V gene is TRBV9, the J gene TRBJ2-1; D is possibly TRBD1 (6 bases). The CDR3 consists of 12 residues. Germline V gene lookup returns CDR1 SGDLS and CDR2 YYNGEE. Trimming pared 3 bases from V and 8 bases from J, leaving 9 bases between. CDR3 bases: TGTGCCAGCAGCGAACAGGGCCATGAGCAGTTCTTC. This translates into CASSEQGHEQFF.

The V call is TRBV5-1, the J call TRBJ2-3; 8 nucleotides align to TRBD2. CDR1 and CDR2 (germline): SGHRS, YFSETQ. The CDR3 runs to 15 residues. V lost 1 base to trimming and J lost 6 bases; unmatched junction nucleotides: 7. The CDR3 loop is CASSLRAGDSDTQYF. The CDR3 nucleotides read TGCGCCAGCAGCTTGAGAGCGGGAGATTCTGATACGCAGTATTTT.